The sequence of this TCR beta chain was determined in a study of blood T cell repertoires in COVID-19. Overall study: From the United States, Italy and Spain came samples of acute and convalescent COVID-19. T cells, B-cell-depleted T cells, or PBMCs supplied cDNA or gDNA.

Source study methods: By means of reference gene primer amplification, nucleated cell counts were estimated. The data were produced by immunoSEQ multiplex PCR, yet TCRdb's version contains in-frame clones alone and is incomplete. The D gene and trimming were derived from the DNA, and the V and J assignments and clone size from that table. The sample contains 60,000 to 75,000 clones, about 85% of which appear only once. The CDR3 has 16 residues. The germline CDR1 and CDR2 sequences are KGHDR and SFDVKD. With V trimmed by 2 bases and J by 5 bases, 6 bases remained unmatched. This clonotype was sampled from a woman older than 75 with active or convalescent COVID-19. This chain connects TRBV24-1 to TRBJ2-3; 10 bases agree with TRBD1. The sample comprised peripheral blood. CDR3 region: CATSDSTTGGVDTQYF. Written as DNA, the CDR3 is TGTGCCACCAGTGATTCGACGACAGGGGGCGTAGATACGCAGTATTTT.